Following are 9 T cell receptor beta chains from one sample sequenced in a study of blood T cell repertoires in COVID-19. Repertoires were generated with immunoSEQ multiplex PCR, while TCRdb's copy carries only in-frame clones and drops some. The repertoire holds about 170,000 clones, around 84% seen once, with about 2.5% in the top ten. What was sequenced was peripheral blood. These receptor sequences come from an elderly woman with COVID-19, enrolled during active disease.

The rearrangement joins TRBV6-5 to TRBJ1-1; D is ambiguous. CDR1 is MNHEY, CDR2 SVGAGI, per germline. V was shortened by 6 bases and J by 0 bases, with 8 bases between the two germline ends. CDR3 length: 13 residues. The CDR3, as DNA: TGTGCCAGCAGAAGAGGCGTGAACACTGAAGCTTTCTTT. Translated: CASRRGVNTEAFF.

V usage is TRBV28 and J usage is TRBJ2-7, with 7 bases that match TRBD1. With 6 bases clipped from V and 2 bases from J, the junction kept 7 bases outside the gene matches. Germline V gives CDR1 MDHEN, CDR2 SYDVKM. The CDR3 is 14 amino acids. The CDR3 nucleotides read TGTGCCAGCAGGAAACAGGGGAGTCCCTACGAGCAGTACTTC. Translating it yields CASRKQGSPYEQYF.

This sequence joins TRBV18 and TRBJ1-1; 8 bases match TRBD1. The CDR3 length is 15 residues. Germline CDR1 is KGHSH and CDR2 is LQKENI. J gave up 0 bases and V 5 bases, and 5 bases lay outside the gene matches. The CDR3 loop reads CASSLGQELNTEAFF. CDR3 DNA: TGTGCCAGCTCATTGGGACAGGAGCTGAACACTGAAGCTTTCTTT.

The V gene is TRBV6-2 or TRBV6-3, the J gene TRBJ1-2, with 9 bases aligning to TRBD1. The CDR3 is 17 amino acids. Germline values: CDR1 MNHEY, CDR2 SVGEGT. With V trimmed by 2 bases and J by 4 bases, 11 bases remained unmatched. CDR3: CASSYPGQGTWGYGYTF. CDR3 DNA sequence: TGTGCCAGCAGTTACCCCGGACAGGGGACGTGGGGCTATGGCTACACCTTC.

There are a few counts of this clone. The genes are TRBV4-1 and TRBJ1-3; D is unresolved. The CDR3 covers 15 residues. Germline assignment: CDR1 MGHRA and CDR2 YSYEKL. With 4 bases removed from V and 0 bases from J, the gap between germline ends came to 10 bases. The CDR3 loop reads CASSPSWASGNTIYF. CDR3 DNA sequence: TGCGCCAGCAGCCCGAGTTGGGCCTCTGGAAACACCATATATTTT.

This clone was seen a handful of times. This sequence joins TRBV11-1 and TRBJ2-2; tentative D call: TRBD1 (7 bases). CDR3 size: 16 residues. V dropped 1 base and J dropped 3 bases, with 12 bases sitting between them. CDR1 is SGHAT, CDR2 FQDESV, per germline (reference sequence). Written as DNA, the CDR3 is TGTGCCAGCAGCTTAGATTTCAGGGGGGACACCGGGGAGCTGTTTTTT. It codes for CASSLDFRGDTGELFF.

This clone was observed a few times. The chain joins TRBV7-9 to TRBJ1-4; 8 nucleotides agree with TRBD1. After removal of 1 base from V and 8 bases from J, the junction contained 3 bases not matched to a gene. The CDR3 contains 14 residues. Looked up from germline, CDR1 is SEHNR and CDR2 is FQNEAQ (reference sequence). CDR3 sequence (DNA): TGTGCCAGCAGCTTAGGGACAGGGTACGAAAAACTGTTTTTT. Protein: CASSLGTGYEKLFF.

This chain uses TRBV7-9 with TRBJ2-2, with D unclear. The CDR3 spans 14 residues. With 5 bases removed from V and 2 bases from J, the gap between germline ends came to 9 bases. Germline V gene lookup returns CDR1 SEHNR and CDR2 FQNEAQ (reference sequence). The CDR3 sequence: CASSPKANTGELFF. The CDR3 DNA reads TGTGCCAGCAGCCCCAAAGCTAACACCGGGGAGCTGTTTTTT.

The chain couples TRBV11-2 to TRBJ2-7; 11 bases are a match to TRBD2. The germline V gene has CDR1 SGHAT and CDR2 FQNNGV. The CDR3 is 15 amino acids. V shed 3 bases, J shed 1 base, and the junction held 2 bases outside the gene matches. CDR3 in amino acids: CASSLGTSGSYEQYF. The CDR3 DNA is TGTGCCAGCAGCTTGGGGACTAGCGGTTCCTACGAGCAGTACTTC.